The sequence of this T cell receptor (beta chain) was determined in a study of blood T cell repertoires in COVID-19. V dropped 3 bases and J dropped 0 bases, with 6 bases sitting between them. CDR3 length: 14 residues. CDR1 and CDR2 from the germline V gene are MGHRA and YSYEKL. How the authors handled the data: Amplification of reference gene primers provided the estimated nucleated cell counts. Generated by immunoSEQ multiplex PCR, the TCRdb table keeps only in-frame clones and is missing some. Clonal size and the V and J genes are those of that table, whereas D and trimming came from the DNA. The sample carries around 290,000 clones, about 89% recorded once.

This receptor was taken from a woman under 30 who had recovered from COVID-19. Sequenced material: PBMCs or T cells enriched from blood (not recorded which). The chain employs TRBV4-1 and TRBJ1-5, with D possibly matching TRBD1 (5 bases). The CDR3 nucleotides read TGCGCCAGCAGCCAGCAGGGTAGCAATCAGCCCCAGCATTTT. The encoded protein is CASSQQGSNQPQHF.